Here is one T cell receptor (beta chain) with its context. What it recognizes is unknown. J was trimmed by 4 bases and V by 1 base; bases with no gene match: 3. The germline gives CDR1 PRHDT, CDR2 FYEKMQ (reference sequence). The CDR3 length is 15 residues. These data originate in a study of identical twins. A universal primer site was added by template switching, and unique molecular identifiers were carried by the cDNA. TCRdb called the 5' RACE reads again in MiXCR, with one record for every CDR3 protein. The table shows fewer than 250,000 distinct CDR3 sequences, with around 8.1% occurring only once. Broader study findings: Low generation-probability sequences were in excess among twin-shared out-of-frame alpha sequences. Researchers reported weaker excess twin sharing in beta out-of-frame sequences.

The sample was also reused in another study, on yellow fever vaccine responses in identical twins.

What was sequenced was memory (CD45RO+) T cells sorted from blood. This rearrangement joins TRBV13 to TRBJ2-1, with 8 bases aligning to TRBD2. The sequence was obtained from a woman aged 18 to 35 in good health. Written as DNA, the CDR3 is TGTGCCAGCAGCTTAGTACTAGCGGAATACAATGAGCAGTTCTTC. Protein product: CASSLVLAEYNEQFF.